This T cell receptor (beta chain) was recorded in a study of CD8 T cells in Susac syndrome. Study-wide results and caveats: Susac CD8+ clonal expansion peaked in TEMRA cells and active patients.

On this clonotype: Its antigen remains unknown.

The CDR3 spans 16 residues. CDR1 and CDR2 from the germline V gene are SQVTM and ANQGSEA. J was trimmed by 3 bases and V by 4 bases; bases with no gene match: 10. Sequencing of TCR beta was carried out in blood CD8+ and CD4+ T cells. In contrast to the negatively isolated CD8+ and CD4+ T cells, TEMRA cells were FACS-enriched. cDNA came from about 0.5 to 1 ug RNA primed by random hexamers. TCRdb used MiXCR to reprocess the immunoSEQ multiplex PCR reads, holding one entry per CDR3 protein. Counted here are 95,000 to 150,000 distinct CDR3 sequences, 85% to 95% occurring once; the ten biggest clones make up about 0.28%.

Sequenced sample: CD8+ T cells from PBMCs. V is TRBV29-1 and J is TRBJ2-1; 9 nucleotides align to TRBD1. This receptor was taken from a human donor with Susac syndrome. The CDR3 DNA sequence: TGCAGCGTTGGGGACAGGGTAGGGTCCATCTACAATGAGCAGTTCTTC. It specifies CSVGDRVGSIYNEQFF.